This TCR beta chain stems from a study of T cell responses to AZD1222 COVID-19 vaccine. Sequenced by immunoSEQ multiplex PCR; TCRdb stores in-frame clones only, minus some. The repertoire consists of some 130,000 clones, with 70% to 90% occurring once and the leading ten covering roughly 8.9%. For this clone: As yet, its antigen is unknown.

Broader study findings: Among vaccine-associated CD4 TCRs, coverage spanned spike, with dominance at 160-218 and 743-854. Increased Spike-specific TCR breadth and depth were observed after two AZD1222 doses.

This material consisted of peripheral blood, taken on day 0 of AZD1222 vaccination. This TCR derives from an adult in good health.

CDR3 coding DNA: TGTGCCAGCAGGGGACAGGGGCGTGAAGCTTTCTTT. Amino acids: CASRGQGREAFF. V and J are TRBV9 and TRBJ1-1; 10 bases fit TRBD1. CDR3 length: 12 amino acids. Germline V lookup: CDR1 SGDLS, CDR2 YYNGEE. The trim removed 5 bases at V and 7 bases at J, leaving 2 bases unmatched.